A few counts support the clone carrying this TCR beta chain. The antigen is unknown. The data derive from a study of cytomegalovirus exposure and HLA in healthy donors. The PCR contained 60 Vbeta and 13 Jbeta primers. Sequenced by immunoSEQ multiplex PCR; TCRdb stores in-frame clones only, minus some. The sample lists roughly 100,000 clones; about 16% were seen once. The study sampled nominally healthy donors, though unrecorded immune exposures were likely. V shed 1 base, J shed 6 bases, and the junction held 16 bases outside the gene matches. From germline, CDR1 is GTSNPN and CDR2 SVGIG (reference sequence). The CDR3 sequence is 18 residues long. Study results and caveats: By HLA locus, TCR association rates varied in a later analysis, with DRB1 showing the most and HLA-C the fewest. Accurate prediction of most subjects' HLA-A and HLA-B alleles from TCR beta sequences was reported.

The sequence was obtained from a female donor in good health and CMV-seronegative. The rearrangement uses TRBV30 and TRBJ2-5, with TRBD2 identical over 11 bases. The sample taken for sequencing was PBMCs. For the CDR3, the DNA is TGTGCCTGGAGTGACCTAATAACCGGGACTAGCGGTTTGAAGACCCAGTACTTC. Its protein product is CAWSDLITGTSGLKTQYF. The entire variable domain, with the rest obtained from reference TRBV30 and TRBJ2-5, is as follows: SQTIHQWPATLVQPVGSPLSLECTVEGTSNPNLYWYRQAAGRGLQLLFYSVGIGQISSEVPQNLSASRPQDRQFILSSKKLLLSDSGFYLCAWSDLITGTSGLKTQYFGPGTRLLVL.